A selection of T cell receptor beta chains follows, all from one sample in a study of cytomegalovirus exposure and HLA in healthy donors. Only in-frame clones appear in the TCRdb table, and some are missing; sequencing was by immunoSEQ multiplex PCR. The sample yields a few hundred thousand clones, about 80% seen once. Sequenced input: PBMCs. The source of these receptors is a woman aged 25 to 39 in good health and CMV-seronegative. The CDR3 runs from the conserved cysteine through the conserved F or W. The D gene is left open where the match is weak. A row's size may be missing; if present it is once, few, many or a size class.

v_call	j_call	clone_size	d_call	cdr3_nt	cdr3_aa
TRBV28	TRBJ2-1	NA	NA	TGTGCCAGCAGTTCATCAGCGGAAAGCTCCTACAATGAGCAGTTCTTC	CASSSSAESSYNEQFF
TRBV9	TRBJ1-4	NA	TRBD1	TGTGCCAGCAGCGTAGGACAGGGTGGGGAAAAACTGTTTTTT	CASSVGQGGEKLFF
TRBV30	TRBJ2-2	NA	TRBD1	TGTGCCTGGCAGCCGGGACAGCCGCCGAGGGCCGGGGAGCTGTTTTTT	CAWQPGQPPRAGELFF
TRBV5-6	TRBJ1-5	NA	NA	TGTGCCAGCAGCTTGGGAGGGTTGGAGGTTCAGCCCCAGCATTTT	CASSLGGLEVQPQHF
TRBV7-8	TRBJ2-7	NA	TRBD2	TGTGCCAGCAGCTTACTAGCGGGAGTGTACGAGCAGTACTTC	CASSLLAGVYEQYF
TRBV5-1	TRBJ1-4	NA	NA	TGCGCCAGCAGCTTGGGGCTCACCCCAACTAATGAAAAACTGTTTTTT	CASSLGLTPTNEKLFF
TRBV13	TRBJ1-1	NA	NA	TGTGCCAGCAGGATAAGGGGAGGGAACACTGAAGCTTTCTTT	CASRIRGGNTEAFF
TRBV7-2	TRBJ1-1	NA	NA	TGTGCCAGCAGCTTAGCGCAGGGTGCTGAAGCTTTCTTT	CASSLAQGAEAFF
TRBV4-2	TRBJ1-1	few	TRBD1	TGTGCCAGCAGCCAACCGGGACAGGGCACTGAAGCTTTCTTT	CASSQPGQGTEAFF
TRBV5-6	TRBJ1-3	NA	TRBD1	TGTGCCAGCAGCTACCCCACAGGGGGCCCCCTCTCTGGAAACACCATATATTTT	CASSYPTGGPLSGNTIYF
TRBV5-6	TRBJ2-5	NA	TRBD1	TGTGCCAGCAGCTTGGGGCCCCCTGGGACAGGGCGGGGAGAGACCCAGTACTTC	CASSLGPPGTGRGETQYF
TRBV29-1	TRBJ1-5	once	NA	TGCAGCGTTGGCCGAGGGGGTGGTCAGCCCCAGCATTTT	CSVGRGGGQPQHF
TRBV11-3	TRBJ1-1	NA	TRBD1	TGTGCCAGCAGCTACGGAAGGACAGGACAAGCTTTCTTT	CASSYGRTGQAFF
TRBV9	TRBJ2-2	NA	TRBD2	TGTGCCAGCAGCCCCCAAGGACTAGGGTACACCGGGGAGCTGTTTTTT	CASSPQGLGYTGELFF
TRBV28	TRBJ1-3	NA	NA	TGTGCCAGCAGTTTGAGGGGAAACACCATATATTTT	CASSLRGNTIYF
TRBV6-1	TRBJ1-2	once	NA	TGTGCCAGCAGTGAAAGATTGGGGGCCGCCCTCAACTATGGCTACACCTTC	CASSERLGAALNYGYTF
TRBV19	TRBJ2-7	NA	NA	TGTGCCAGTAGCCGTGGAGGGACAGTCTACGAGCAGTACTTC	CASSRGGTVYEQYF
TRBV2	TRBJ2-7	NA	TRBD1	TGTGCCAGCAGGGACCCCGGGACAGGGTCGTACGAGCAGTACTTC	CASRDPGTGSYEQYF
TRBV19	TRBJ2-2	once	TRBD2	TGTGCCAGTACCCCCAGGACTAGCGGGGGGGCCGACACCGGGGAGCTGTTTTTT	CASTPRTSGGADTGELFF
TRBV19	TRBJ2-1	NA	TRBD2	TGTGCCAGTAGTATCAAGCGGGGTTCCTACAATGAGCAGTTCTTC	CASSIKRGSYNEQFF
TRBV11-1	TRBJ2-7	NA	NA	TGTGCCAGCAGCTCTTCCGGGAGCTCCTACGAGCAGTACTTC	CASSSSGSSYEQYF
TRBV5-6	TRBJ2-1	NA	TRBD2	TGTGCCAGCAGCTCAAGATTGAGCGGGAGGAGCTACAATGAGCAGTTCTTC	CASSSRLSGRSYNEQFF
TRBV19	TRBJ1-4	NA	NA	TGTGCCAGTAGTATACGGACTATCAGGGAAAAACTGTTTTTT	CASSIRTIREKLFF
TRBV7-9	TRBJ2-5	NA	TRBD1	TGTTCCAGCAGCTTGGGGACAGACATTAGGGAGACCCAGTACTTC	CSSSLGTDIRETQYF
TRBV5-6	TRBJ1-3	NA	NA	TGTGCCAGCAGCCCTGCGATGCGGGGGAAATCTGGAAACACCATATATTTT	CASSPAMRGKSGNTIYF
TRBV30	TRBJ2-1	NA	TRBD2	TGTGCCGCAAAAGGGGCTAGCGGGTTCAATGAGCAGTTCTTC	CAAKGASGFNEQFF
TRBV5-1	TRBJ2-2	NA	TRBD1	TGCGCCAGCAGCTTCACCAGACAGGGGGCGAACGGGGAGCTGTTTTTT	CASSFTRQGANGELFF
TRBV11-2	TRBJ2-5	NA	NA	TGTGCCAGCAGCTTAGGCGCCAGCGTCCAAGAGACCCAGTACTTC	CASSLGASVQETQYF
TRBV10-3	TRBJ2-3	NA	TRBD2	TGTGCCACCCGGAGTGCGCGGGAGAGCACAGATACGCAGTATTTT	CATRSARESTDTQYF
TRBV7-2	TRBJ1-1	NA	NA	TGTGCCAGCAGCTCGCCACAGGGCAACACTGAAGCTTTCTTT	CASSSPQGNTEAFF
TRBV6-4	TRBJ2-2	NA	TRBD1	TGTGCCAGCGCGAAGACAGGGGTGGACACCGGGGAGCTGTTTTTT	CASAKTGVDTGELFF
TRBV5-4	TRBJ1-2	NA	NA	TGTGCCAGCAGCTTGGAAGTCGAGCACACCTTC	CASSLEVEHTF
TRBV25-1	TRBJ2-5	NA	NA	TGTGCCAGCAGTGCAGGGTTGGAGACCCAGTACTTC	CASSAGLETQYF
TRBV6-5	TRBJ1-1	once	TRBD1	TGTGCCAGCACGACAGGGGGAGTCTTGGACACTGAAGCTTTCTTT	CASTTGGVLDTEAFF
TRBV10-2	TRBJ1-1	NA	TRBD1	TGCGCCAGCGGATACAGGGGGCGGACTGAAGCTTTCTTT	CASGYRGRTEAFF
TRBV19	TRBJ2-7	NA	TRBD1	TGTGCCAGTAGTGAGACAGGGCCCCCCTACGAGCAGTACTTC	CASSETGPPYEQYF
TRBV6-5	TRBJ2-1	NA	TRBD1	TGTGCCAGCAGTGGGGGACAGGGCTACAATGAGCAGTTCTTC	CASSGGQGYNEQFF
TRBV5-1	TRBJ2-1	NA	NA	TGCGCCAGCAGCTTTATCCCGCAGGGGAATGAGCAGTTCTTC	CASSFIPQGNEQFF
TRBV5-1	TRBJ2-2	NA	NA	TGCGCCAGCAGCTTTGCGCAGAACACCGGGGAGCTGTTTTTT	CASSFAQNTGELFF
TRBV7-8	TRBJ2-7	NA	NA	TGTGCCAGCAGCTTAATAAGAGGGGGGGGCAACTACGAGCAGTACTTC	CASSLIRGGGNYEQYF
TRBV5-6	TRBJ2-2	NA	NA	TGTGCCAGCAGCCAAATCACCGGGGAGCTGTTTTTT	CASSQITGELFF
TRBV19	TRBJ1-1	NA	NA	TGTGCCAGTAGTTTTACACCGAACACTGAAGCTTTCTTT	CASSFTPNTEAFF
TRBV18	TRBJ2-4	NA	NA	TGTGCCAGCTCACCATATACCAAAAACATTCAGTACTTC	CASSPYTKNIQYF
TRBV5-1	TRBJ1-1	NA	NA	TGCGCCAGCAGCTCATTAGGGGGGAACACTGAAGCTTTCTTT	CASSSLGGNTEAFF
TRBV30	TRBJ1-2	NA	NA	TGTGCCTGGAGTCCGGGTAGCCCTAACTATGGCTACACCTTC	CAWSPGSPNYGYTF
TRBV6-5	TRBJ1-2	NA	NA	TGTGCCAGCAGTTACAACAGGGAGAATGGCTACACCTTC	CASSYNRENGYTF
TRBV28	TRBJ2-1	NA	TRBD2	TGTGCCAGCAGTTTGGTGCGGGGGGGGTACAATGAGCAGTTCTTC	CASSLVRGGYNEQFF
TRBV18	TRBJ1-4	once	NA	TGTGCCAGCTCACCGCCCGCAGGGACAACTAATGAAAAACTGTTTTTT	CASSPPAGTTNEKLFF
TRBV5-1	TRBJ1-2	NA	NA	TGCGCCAGCAGCTTGGACAGGGATAACTATGGCTACACCTTC	CASSLDRDNYGYTF
TRBV6-5	TRBJ2-5	NA	TRBD2	TGTGCCAGCAACGAAGCGGGGTTGGGAGAGACCCAGTACTTC	CASNEAGLGETQYF
TRBV4-1	TRBJ2-7	NA	TRBD2	TGCGCCAGCAGCTTGGGGACTAGCGTTTACGAGCAGTACTTC	CASSLGTSVYEQYF
TRBV27	TRBJ2-7	NA	NA	TGTGCCAGCAGTCCCTCAACTAGTGGGGCCTACGAGCAGTACTTC	CASSPSTSGAYEQYF
TRBV4-1	TRBJ1-2	NA	NA	TGCGCCAGCAGCCCGGTGGTACAGGGCCTCTATGGCTACACCTTC	CASSPVVQGLYGYTF
TRBV7-2	TRBJ2-7	NA	TRBD2	TGTGCCAGCAGCTTGCAAGTGGGGGGGAACTACGAGCAGTACTTC	CASSLQVGGNYEQYF
TRBV6-6	TRBJ2-5	NA	TRBD2	TGTGCCAGCAGTTACACGACTAGCAGACAAGAGACCCAGTACTTC	CASSYTTSRQETQYF
TRBV6-5	TRBJ1-1	NA	NA	TGTGCCAGCAGCCCTATGGCCGGGATCACTGAAGCTTTCTTT	CASSPMAGITEAFF
TRBV30	TRBJ2-7	NA	TRBD1	TGTGCCTGGAGTACTCGGGACAGCGGCCCCTACGAGCAGTACTTC	CAWSTRDSGPYEQYF